The rows below give T cell receptor beta chains drawn from one sample of a study of CD4 and CD8 cells across lung adenocarcinoma regions. TCRdb reprocessed the PCR reads with MiXCR, giving one entry per CDR3 protein. Of over 10,000 distinct CDR3 sequences in the sample, under 75% were seen once. Material for sequencing was CD8+ T cells from the margin of a lung tumor. Every receptor here comes from a female donor with lung adenocarcinoma. The CD4 and CD8 labels of this study may be unreliable. The CDR3 runs from the conserved cysteine through the conserved F or W. Where a row states a size, it is once, few, many or the class of an expanded clone; other rows omit it.

TRBV10-1	-	TRBJ2-1	CASSESWGLRGEQFF
TRBV6-1	few	TRBJ2-1	CASGTSDHYNEQFF
TRBV6-5	medium-sized	TRBJ1-4	CASSTVGYREANEKLFF
TRBV4-1	medium-sized	TRBJ1-3	CASSYQDRANTIYF
TRBV6-1	medium-sized	TRBJ2-6	CASTPGRGRSGANVLTF
TRBV6-5	many	TRBJ1-2	CASSYSRTGYGYTF
TRBV10-3	-	TRBJ2-1	CAISQAGAEEQFF
TRBV10-1	-	TRBJ2-3	CASSGLTGTDMQYF
TRBV27	-	TRBJ2-3	CATGQQAKDMQYF
TRBV7-2	-	TRBJ2-3	CASSPGTGTDTQYF
TRBV6-2/TRBV6-3	medium-sized	TRBJ2-3	CASTDRGLAGGGTDTQYF
TRBV20-1	-	TRBJ2-5	CSAGGGGGGQETQYF
TRBV9	few	TRBJ1-1	CASSANPTGDTEAFF
TRBV4-1	-	TRBJ2-7	CASSHGTVNSYEQYF
TRBV4-1	many	TRBJ1-2	CASSQDRSGVNSLHGYTF
TRBV27	-	TRBJ2-4	CATGLQATDTQYF
TRBV6-5	medium-sized	TRBJ1-2	CASSPFNQGPYGYTF
TRBV27	few	TRBJ2-2	CASSLGATEMNTGELFF
TRBV10-2	-	TRBJ2-3	CASRERPGSKDTQYF
TRBV11-1	-	-	CASSLGAGVAETQYF
TRBV29-1	-	TRBJ2-1	CSVEGTLYNEQFF
TRBV6-1	many	TRBJ2-2	CASSPTAGELFF
TRBV10-2	once	TRBJ2-4	CASRDLVWATDTQYF
TRBV5-3	-	TRBJ2-1	CARSTGLHNEQFF
TRBV10-1	-	TRBJ2-4	CASSDTGLGAKNIQYF
TRBV6-5	medium-sized	TRBJ1-2	CASSPMGAGGYTF
TRBV11-1	many	TRBJ2-3	CASSNRGGGHTDTQYF
TRBV10-3	-	-	CAGGRDPDTQYF
TRBV4-2	many	TRBJ2-3	CASSQDWGTDTQYF
TRBV27	-	TRBJ2-5	CASSSGWTQYF
TRBV7-8	many	TRBJ2-3	CASSLGYGTDTQYF
TRBV6-1	-	TRBJ1-1	CASSEHLGVYEAFF
TRBV6-4	-	TRBJ2-3	CASSAGTSAKDTQYF
TRBV6-1	-	TRBJ2-3	CASSATGQRAKNTQYF
TRBV11-2	-	TRBJ2-2	CASRRTPSTGELFF
TRBV6-1	few	TRBJ1-1	CASSEAVVTWGAFF
TRBV7-2	-	TRBJ2-3	CASRTGGGTDTQYF
TRBV6-1	-	TRBJ2-3	CACSGSGHRNTETQYF
TRBV7-2	few	TRBJ2-3	CASSSLLSTDTQYF
TRBV6-1	-	-	CASTNDLVGSTETQYF
TRBV10-1	-	TRBJ2-4	CASSDTGGGAKDTQYF
TRBV27	medium-sized	TRBJ2-1	CASSLWEGIYNEQFF
TRBV6-1	-	TRBJ2-1	CASGPSSNYNEQFF